These T cell receptor beta chains were read from a single sample in a study of neoadjuvant anti-PD-1 for oral cavity cancer. The assay was immunoSEQ multiplex PCR, and TCRdb's table has in-frame clones only and misses some. The repertoire holds more than 50,000 clones, with 70% to 85% as singletons. The sample here was PBMCs, taken before nivolumab (anti-PD-1) treatment. The receptors stem from a person between 40 and 79 years old with oral cavity squamous cell carcinoma. The CDR3 runs from the conserved cysteine through the conserved F or W. A D gene is named only where the DNA matches it firmly. Some rows mark clone size as missing; the rest say once, few, many or name a class of expanded clone.

DNA	CDR3	V	J	size	D
TGTGCCAGCAGCCTACAGTTACTGAACACCGGGGAGCTGTTTTTT	CASSLQLLNTGELFF	TRBV6-5	TRBJ2-2	-	-
TGTGCCAGCAGTTTTCGGACAGGGCAATCCTACAATGAGCAGTTCTTC	CASSFRTGQSYNEQFF	TRBV27	TRBJ2-1	-	TRBD1
TGTGCCTGGAGTCTCCCGGGCCCTTCAGATACGCAGTATTTT	CAWSLPGPSDTQYF	TRBV30	TRBJ2-3	few	-
TGTGCCAGCAGCCTGCGGGACAGGGAGAACACTGAAGCTTTCTTT	CASSLRDRENTEAFF	TRBV4-2	TRBJ1-1	-	TRBD1
TGTGCCAGCAGCGTAGGGGGACAGGGGGATTCACCCCTCCACTTT	CASSVGGQGDSPLHF	TRBV9	TRBJ1-6	-	TRBD1
TGTGCCAGCAGCCAAGAATCCGGGAGAAAATATGAGCAGTTCTTC	CASSQESGRKYEQFF	TRBV4-2	TRBJ2-1	-	-
TGTGCCAGCAGCCAAGAAGGGGGGGCACGGACAGATACGCAGTATTTT	CASSQEGGARTDTQYF	TRBV4-2	TRBJ2-3	-	-
TGTGCCAGCAGCTTCCGGACAGGGAGTAATTCACCCCTCCACTTT	CASSFRTGSNSPLHF	TRBV5-4	TRBJ1-6	-	TRBD1
TGTGCCAGCAGCTTAATTGGGACAGGGGAGCAGTTCTTC	CASSLIGTGEQFF	TRBV7-3	TRBJ2-1	once	TRBD1
TGCGCCAGCAGCTTGGATTCAGGGAACACCGGGGAGCTGTTTTTT	CASSLDSGNTGELFF	TRBV5-1	TRBJ2-2	-	-
TGTGCCAGCAGCTTTAAGGGCTACGAGCAGTACTTC	CASSFKGYEQYF	TRBV7-8	TRBJ2-7	few	-
TGCGCCAGCAGCTTGGCCTTGAGGGGTATGTCGCCGTACGAGCAGTACTTC	CASSLALRGMSPYEQYF	TRBV5-1	TRBJ2-7	-	-
TGTGCCAGCAGTTTATGGGGGGGGCGCACCTACGAGCAGTACTTC	CASSLWGGRTYEQYF	TRBV28	TRBJ2-7	-	-
TGTGCCAGCAGCTTGGCCCTAGGCGGAAACATTCAGTACTTC	CASSLALGGNIQYF	TRBV5-6	TRBJ2-4	-	-
TGTGCCAGCCGCGTCGGGACAGGCTCCTACAATGAGCAGTTCTTC	CASRVGTGSYNEQFF	TRBV14	TRBJ2-1	-	TRBD1
TGCGCCAGCAGCTTGGGAGATCTGACGCAGTATTTT	CASSLGDLTQYF	TRBV5-1	TRBJ2-3	-	-
TGTGCCAGCAGCGCGGGACTGCTATATCAGCCCCAGCATTTT	CASSAGLLYQPQHF	TRBV9	TRBJ1-5	-	-
TGTGCCAGCAGTGTGGTAACCCAGGGGTTGAGCGGGAGTGGTGGAGAGACCCAGTACTTC	CASSVVTQGLSGSGGETQYF	TRBV2	TRBJ2-5	-	TRBD2
TGTGCCAGCAGCTTAGATGGGGAGGCTGCAGATACGCAGTATTTT	CASSLDGEAADTQYF	TRBV11-3	TRBJ2-3	-	-
TGCAGCGTTGAAGTGGGGTACCAAGAGACCCAGTACTTC	CSVEVGYQETQYF	TRBV29-1	TRBJ2-5	-	-
TGTGCTAGTGGCCCCCGGGGTGTGAATGAGCAGTTCTTC	CASGPRGVNEQFF	TRBV12-5	TRBJ2-1	-	-
TGTGCCAGCAGTGGCCTTGAGCAGTACTTC	CASSGLEQYF	TRBV28	TRBJ2-7	once	-
TGTGCCAGCAGTGAAGAGGGACTAGTAAGCCATGAGCAGTTCTTC	CASSEEGLVSHEQFF	TRBV6-4	TRBJ2-1	-	TRBD2
TGCGCCAGCAGCCCTCAGATTAAGACAGGGAAGGGGAGTGTATCCAACTATGGCTACACCTTC	CASSPQIKTGKGSVSNYGYTF	TRBV5-1	TRBJ1-2	-	TRBD1
TGTGCCTGGAGTTCCCTAGCGGGGGGAACAGATACGCAGTATTTT	CAWSSLAGGTDTQYF	TRBV30	TRBJ2-3	-	TRBD2
TGTGCCAGCAGCTTGCGGGAGACCCGAATGGGCGGGGAGCTGTTTTTT	CASSLRETRMGGELFF	TRBV7-2	TRBJ2-2	-	TRBD2
TGTGCCAGCAACCCTGAGAAGACAGGGAGTGAACTGTTTTTT	CASNPEKTGSELFF	TRBV2	TRBJ1-4	few	TRBD1
TGTGCCAGCACCACCGACAGGGGGCAGGGCGGGGAGCTGTTTTTT	CASTTDRGQGGELFF	TRBV2	TRBJ2-2	-	TRBD1
TGTGCCATCAGCTTCCCGGGACAGGGGATAGATACGCAGTATTTT	CAISFPGQGIDTQYF	TRBV10-3	TRBJ2-3	-	TRBD1
TGTGCCAGCAGCCTCGAGGGGGGTGATCCTTCCTATGGCTACACCTTC	CASSLEGGDPSYGYTF	TRBV6-4	TRBJ1-2	-	-
TGTGCCAGCAGTTCTACAATGGGGACAGGGGTCCACGAGCAGTACTTC	CASSSTMGTGVHEQYF	TRBV28	TRBJ2-7	-	TRBD1
TGCGCCAGCAGGGAGGCAGTGGACACCGGGGAGCTGTTTTTT	CASREAVDTGELFF	TRBV10-2	TRBJ2-2	-	-
TGTGCCAGCAGCTTAGGGCGGGGGACGGTTGAAGCTTTCTTT	CASSLGRGTVEAFF	TRBV7-2	TRBJ1-1	few	-
TGTGCCAGCACTGCGGGATCCTACAATGAGCAGTTCTTC	CASTAGSYNEQFF	TRBV6-5	TRBJ2-1	-	-
TGTGCCATCAGTTCAGGGTTATTGGACTATGGCTACACCTTC	CAISSGLLDYGYTF	TRBV10-3	TRBJ1-2	-	-
TGCGCCAGCAGCCCGGGGTGGGTAAGTGTCACCCACGAGCAGTACTTC	CASSPGWVSVTHEQYF	TRBV5-1	TRBJ2-7	-	-
TGTGCCAGCAGTGAAGGTTGGGGCTTTGTCATGATCTTC	CASSEGWGFVMIF	TRBV6-1	TRBJ2-1	-	-
TGTGCCAGCAGCCAAGGACCAGGGCGGTTCTATGGCTACACCTTC	CASSQGPGRFYGYTF	TRBV14	TRBJ1-2	-	-
TGTGCCAGCAGCTTGACAGGGGAGGCCACCGGGGAGCTGTTTTTT	CASSLTGEATGELFF	TRBV7-2	TRBJ2-2	-	TRBD1
TGTGCCAGCAGCTTAGCGGGGGGTGAAGCTTTCTTT	CASSLAGGEAFF	TRBV7-2	TRBJ1-1	medium-sized	-
TGTGCCTCGTCCGAGAGTGTGAACACTGAAGCTTTCTTT	CASSESVNTEAFF	TRBV6-5	TRBJ1-1	-	-
TGTGCCAGCAGCTTAGGCGGGACGAATGAGCAGTTCTTC	CASSLGGTNEQFF	TRBV7-9	TRBJ2-1	-	-
TGTGCCAGCAGCGCCGACATAAATGATTCACCCCTCCACTTT	CASSADINDSPLHF	TRBV9	TRBJ1-6	-	-
TGTGCCACCAGCAGGGATAACTCCTACGAGCAGTACTTC	CATSRDNSYEQYF	TRBV15	TRBJ2-7	-	-
TGTGCCAGCAGCGTGGGGGCGGGGGCCCTCTCCTACGAGCAGTACTTC	CASSVGAGALSYEQYF	TRBV9	TRBJ2-7	-	-
TGTGCCAGCAGCACCTACAGCCGTCAAGGCACTGAAGCTTTCTTT	CASSTYSRQGTEAFF	TRBV9	TRBJ1-1	-	-
TGTGCCAGCAGTGAATATCAGGGGATGAACACTGAAGCTTTCTTT	CASSEYQGMNTEAFF	TRBV25-1	TRBJ1-1	-	-
TGTGCCAGCAGGCCCGGGACAGTGAACACTGAAGCTTTCTTT	CASRPGTVNTEAFF	TRBV7-9	TRBJ1-1	-	TRBD1
TGTGCCTGGGGAGCTTTGGGCAACTCTGGAAACACCATATATTTT	CAWGALGNSGNTIYF	TRBV30	TRBJ1-3	-	-
TGCGCCAGCAGCTTGGGAACGGCTGGAAACACCATATATTTT	CASSLGTAGNTIYF	TRBV5-1	TRBJ1-3	-	-
TGTGCCAGCCACCGGGACAGGTCCTACGAGCAGTACTTC	CASHRDRSYEQYF	TRBV27	TRBJ2-7	few	TRBD1
TGTGCCAGCAGCTCCACCCCGGGGGCCGTCGAGCAGTACTTC	CASSSTPGAVEQYF	TRBV7-2	TRBJ2-7	-	-
TGTGCCAGCAGCCTCCGTGCAGGGGTGGTTGAAAAACTGTTTTTT	CASSLRAGVVEKLFF	TRBV5-6	TRBJ1-4	few	-
TGTGCCAGCAGCTCCTCGGGGATAGCTAGGGAGACCCAGTACTTC	CASSSSGIARETQYF	TRBV5-6	TRBJ2-5	-	-
TGTGCCAGCAGCTGGGGGACAGGGACTGGGGCCAACGTCCTGACTTTC	CASSWGTGTGANVLTF	TRBV7-2	TRBJ2-6	-	TRBD1
TGTGCCATCAGTGAGACTAGCCGGAACAATGAGCAGTTCTTC	CAISETSRNNEQFF	TRBV10-3	TRBJ2-1	few	-
TGTGCCAGCAGTGACGTTTCGGGGGGCAATGAAAAACTGTTTTTT	CASSDVSGGNEKLFF	TRBV6-1	TRBJ1-4	-	-
TGTGCCAGCAGCCAAGATTGGACTCCCACAGATACGCAGTATTTT	CASSQDWTPTDTQYF	TRBV14	TRBJ2-3	-	-
TGCGCCAGCAGCTGGGACAGAGTCTACGAGCAGTACTTC	CASSWDRVYEQYF	TRBV5-1	TRBJ2-7	-	TRBD1
TGTGCCAGCAGCTTAGCCCAGGGGCTGAACACTGAAGCTTTCTTT	CASSLAQGLNTEAFF	TRBV7-2	TRBJ1-1	-	-